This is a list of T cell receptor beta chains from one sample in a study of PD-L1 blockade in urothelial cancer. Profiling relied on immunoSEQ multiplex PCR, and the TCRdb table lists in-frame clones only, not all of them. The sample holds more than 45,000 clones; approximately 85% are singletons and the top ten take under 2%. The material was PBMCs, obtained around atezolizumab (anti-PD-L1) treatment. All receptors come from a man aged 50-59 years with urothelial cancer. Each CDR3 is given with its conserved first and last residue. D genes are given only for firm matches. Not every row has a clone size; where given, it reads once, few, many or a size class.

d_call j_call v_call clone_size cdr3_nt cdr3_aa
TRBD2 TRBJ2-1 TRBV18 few TGTGCCAGCTCACCAAGTGTCTCGGCGGGAGGGGATAATGAGCAGTTCTTC CASSPSVSAGGDNEQFF
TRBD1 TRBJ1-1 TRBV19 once TGTGCCAGTAGTGTTCCAGGGGGGAACACTGAAGCTTTCTTT CASSVPGGNTEAFF
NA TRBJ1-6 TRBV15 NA TGTGCCACCAGCAGAGAGGGAGACAATTCACCCCTCCACTTT CATSREGDNSPLHF
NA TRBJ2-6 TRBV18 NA TGTGCCAGCTCACCTTTGACAGGAACTGGGGCCAACGTCCTGACTTTC CASSPLTGTGANVLTF
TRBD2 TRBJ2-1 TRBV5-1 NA TGCGCCAGCAGCTTTACTAGCGGCTCCTACAATGAGCAGTTCTTC CASSFTSGSYNEQFF
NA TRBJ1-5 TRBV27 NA TGTGCCAGCAGGGGGGCGTGGGGTCGCAATCAGCCCCAGCATTTT CASRGAWGRNQPQHF
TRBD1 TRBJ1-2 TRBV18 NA TGTGCCAGCTCACAGGGACAGGGGGCGAATGGCTACACCTTC CASSQGQGANGYTF
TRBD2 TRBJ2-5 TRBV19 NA TGTGCCAGTAGTTCTGGGACTAGCGGGGGGCCTTTTTGGGAGACCCAGTACTTC CASSSGTSGGPFWETQYF
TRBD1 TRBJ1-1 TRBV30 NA TGTGCCTGGGCTCAGGGGGCAGGGGGAAGAACTGAAGCTTTCTTT CAWAQGAGGRTEAFF
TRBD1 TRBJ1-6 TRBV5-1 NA TGCGCCAGCAGCTATAGTACAGGGGATTCACCCCTCCACTTT CASSYSTGDSPLHF
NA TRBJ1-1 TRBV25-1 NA TGTGCCAGCAGTGGATTAGGGGCAGTGAACACTGAAGCTTTCTTT CASSGLGAVNTEAFF
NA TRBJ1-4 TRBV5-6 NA TGTGCCAGCAGCTCCCGGGGAGGTGAAAAACTGTTTTTT CASSSRGGEKLFF
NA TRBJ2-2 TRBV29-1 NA TGCAGCGTGCTGACATCCCTGGGCACCGGGGAGCTGTTTTTT CSVLTSLGTGELFF
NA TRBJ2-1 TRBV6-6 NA TGTGCCACCAGGAAGGAGGGAATGTGGGATGAGCAGTTCTTC CATRKEGMWDEQFF
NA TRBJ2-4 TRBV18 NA TGTGCCAGCTCACGGGACACCCACATTCAGTACTTC CASSRDTHIQYF
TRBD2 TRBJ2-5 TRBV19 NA TGTGCCAGTAGTATTGGGTTGGCTAGCGGGGGGGCCCAAGAGACCCAGTACTTC CASSIGLASGGAQETQYF
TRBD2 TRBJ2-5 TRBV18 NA TGTGCCAGCTCACCACCGGGAGGGAAACGAGAGACCCAGTACTTC CASSPPGGKRETQYF
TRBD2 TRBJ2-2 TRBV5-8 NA TGTGCCAGCAGCTTCCCATATAGCGGGGGAAACACCGGGGAGCTGTTTTTT CASSFPYSGGNTGELFF
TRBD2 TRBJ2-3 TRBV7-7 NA TGTGCTAGCAGCCCAGCGGGAAACCTAGGCACAGATACGCAGTATTTT CASSPAGNLGTDTQYF
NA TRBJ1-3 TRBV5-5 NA TGTGCCAGCAGCTTGACCAGGCCCTCTGGAAACACCATATATTTT CASSLTRPSGNTIYF
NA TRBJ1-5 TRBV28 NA TGTGCCAGCATGAGAGCATTAAATCAGCCCCAGCATTTT CASMRALNQPQHF
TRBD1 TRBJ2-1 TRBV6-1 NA TGTGCCAGCTTTGACAGGGGGCAGGGTGAGCAGTTCTTC CASFDRGQGEQFF
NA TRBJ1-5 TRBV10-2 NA TGCGCCAGCAGTGCTTCCCAGATTAGCAATCAGCCCCAGCATTTT CASSASQISNQPQHF
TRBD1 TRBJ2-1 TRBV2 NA TGTGCCAGCAGAGAGATAGGACAGGACCTCTACAATGAGCAGTTCTTC CASREIGQDLYNEQFF
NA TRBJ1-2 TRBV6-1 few TGTGCCAGCAGGCCGGGGGGTTCTAACTATGGCTACACCTTC CASRPGGSNYGYTF
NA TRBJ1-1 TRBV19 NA TGTGCCAGTAGTATACAGATGAACACTGAAGCTTTCTTT CASSIQMNTEAFF
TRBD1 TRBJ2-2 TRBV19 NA TGTGCCAGTAGTACTAGGCGGGGACAGGGGTACACCGGGGAGCTGTTTTTT CASSTRRGQGYTGELFF
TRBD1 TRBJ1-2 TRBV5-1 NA TGCGCCAGCAGCCTCCGGGACAGGGCGTTGTACACCTTC CASSLRDRALYTF
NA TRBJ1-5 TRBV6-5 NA TGTGCCAGCAGTCCCAGCGGGGGGGATTCAGTGCTTTTT CASSPSGGDSVLF
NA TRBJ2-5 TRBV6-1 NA TGTGCCAGCGCCCTAACGTGGGGGGTTTCTGAGACCCAGTACTTC CASALTWGVSETQYF
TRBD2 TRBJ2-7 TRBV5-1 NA TGCGCCAGCAGCTCTAGCGGGAGTACCGACGAGCAGTACTTC CASSSSGSTDEQYF
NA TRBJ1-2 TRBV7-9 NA TGTGCCAGCAGCTCCAGGAGAGGGAACTATGGCTACACCTTC CASSSRRGNYGYTF
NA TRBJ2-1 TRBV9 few TGTGCCAGCAGCGTTGGGGCCCTACGGAGTTACAATGAGCAGTTCTTC CASSVGALRSYNEQFF
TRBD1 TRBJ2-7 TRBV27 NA TGTGCCAGCAGTTTATCCCCGGGACAGGGGGCCTACGAGCAGTACTTC CASSLSPGQGAYEQYF
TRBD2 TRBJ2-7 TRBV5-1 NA TGCGCCAGCAGCTTACCTAGCGGGAGGGGCACGGGAGAGCAGTACTTC CASSLPSGRGTGEQYF
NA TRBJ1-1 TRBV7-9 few TGTGCCAGCAGCCGAACAGGGAGCACTGAAGCTTTCTTT CASSRTGSTEAFF
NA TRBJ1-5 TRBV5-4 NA TGTGCCAGCAGCTTGGGAGAGGGTCAGCCCCAGCATTTT CASSLGEGQPQHF
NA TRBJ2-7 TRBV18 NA TGTGCCAGCTCACCAGGGGCCGGTTACGAGCAGTACTTC CASSPGAGYEQYF
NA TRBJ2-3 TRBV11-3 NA TGTGCCAGCAGCTCTTATAGTCCGACAGATACGCAGTATTTT CASSSYSPTDTQYF
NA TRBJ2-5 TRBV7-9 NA TGTGCCAGCAGCTTAAAGCTAACAGTGGCCACTTTGGAAGAGACCCAGTACTTC CASSLKLTVATLEETQYF
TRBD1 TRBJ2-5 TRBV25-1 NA TGTGCCAGCAGTGAATTTTTGGGACAGCAAGAGACCCAGTACTTC CASSEFLGQQETQYF
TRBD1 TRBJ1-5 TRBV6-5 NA TGTGCCAGCAGGTCGACAGGGGAGAATCAGCCCCAGCATTTT CASRSTGENQPQHF
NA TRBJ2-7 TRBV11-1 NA TGTGCCAGCAGCATAAATTTGCAGGGTTACGAGCAGTACTTC CASSINLQGYEQYF
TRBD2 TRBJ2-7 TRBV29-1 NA TGCAGCGTCGCGGGACTAGCGGGAGACGAGCAGTACTTC CSVAGLAGDEQYF
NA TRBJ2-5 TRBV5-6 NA TGTGCCAGCAGCTCGACAGAGCAAGAGACCCAGTACTTC CASSSTEQETQYF